This entry describes one T cell receptor beta chain. The sample is drawn from a study of blood T cell repertoires in COVID-19. Clones were read by immunoSEQ multiplex PCR, and TCRdb kept only the in-frame ones, dropping some. Among some 130,000 clones, under 90% were seen once, and the ten largest hold approximately 45%. This receptor was identified in a human donor in a cohort sampled during active COVID-19. Sequencing was carried out using peripheral blood.

CDR3 DNA: TGTGCCAGCAGCTTGCGAATAACCTACGAGCAGTACTTC. Its protein is CASSLRITYEQYF. This chain joins TRBV7-2 and TRBJ2-7; D unresolved. Deletions cut 3 bases from V and 2 bases from J, with 8 bases between. The germline V gene has CDR1 SGHTA and CDR2 FQGNSA. The CDR3 runs to 13 residues.